This T cell receptor (beta chain) came from a study of blood T cell repertoires in COVID-19. The repertoire was sequenced with immunoSEQ multiplex PCR; TCRdb's copy has only in-frame clones and lacks some. This sample has 200,000 to 300,000 clones, with approximately 88% found just once. With V trimmed by 2 bases and J by 0 bases, 16 bases remained unmatched. CDR1 is MNHEY and CDR2 is SMNVEV in the germline V gene (reference sequence). The CDR3 sequence is 21 residues long. This clone was recorded only once. Sequencing was done on a sample of peripheral blood. The receptor comes from a man in his forties with acute or convalescent COVID-19. The chain recombines TRBV27 with TRBJ1-3; 10 bases map to TRBD1. The CDR3 reads CASSLGAGDRGLPHSGNTIYF. The CDR3 DNA follows: TGTGCCAGCAGTTTAGGGGCGGGGGACAGGGGACTCCCACACTCTGGAAACACCATATATTTT.